One sample yielded the 3 T cell receptor beta chains listed below, sequenced in a study of T cells in Graves' hyperthyroidism and ophthalmopathy. RNA transcripts were the template for amplifying TCR beta CDR3 regions. HTBI primers were employed in a first-round RT-PCR of the TCR CDR3. TCRdb redid the calling of the multiplex PCR reads with MiXCR, one entry per CDR3 protein. The sample lists 530,000 or so distinct CDR3 sequences; 46% were seen once. The sequencing sample was made of peripheral blood or thyroid tissue (not recorded which). The receptor source for this set is a woman aged 18-29 years with Graves' hyperthyroidism.

CDR3 coding DNA: TGCAGTGGAGGTCCATTGGGCAATCAGCCCCAGCATTTT. Protein: CSGGPLGNQPQHF. V is TRBV20-1 and J is TRBJ1-5; D gene uncertain. CDR3 length: 13 amino acids. The germline V gene encodes CDR1 DFQATT and CDR2 SNEGSKA (reference sequence). With 7 bases removed from V and 2 bases from J, the gap between germline ends came to 12 bases.

As concerns this clonotype: It is unclear where the CDR3 begins or ends on the DNA, so no DNA is shown, and the CDR3 is as TCRdb lists it. This CDR3 is CSATGRGRSYGCTF. The rearrangement uses TRBV29-1 and TRBJ1-2; TRBD1 reflects the table's D call only, with no check against the DNA. Germline lookup yields CDR1 SQVTM and CDR2 ANQGSEA. The CDR3 is 14 residues long, ends included.

The chain links TRBV25-1 to TRBJ2-2; a possible D gene is TRBD2 (6 bases). The V gene's germline CDR1 is MGHDK and CDR2 SYGVNS. Between the trimmed V and J ends, which lost 7 bases and 1 base, there was a span of 19 bases. This CDR3 region has 17 residues. The CDR3 reads CASIMKGGSGNTGELFF. As DNA, the CDR3 is TGTGCCAGCATTATGAAGGGTGGTAGCGGGAACACCGGGGAGCTGTTTTTT.